The 19 T cell receptor beta chains in this list originate from one sample, sequenced in a study of cytomegalovirus exposure and HLA in healthy donors. The PCR employed 60 Vbeta primers together with 13 Jbeta primers. The table came from immunoSEQ multiplex PCR; TCRdb's copy has only in-frame clones and leaves some out. This table holds fewer than 140,000 clones, approximately 70% found once. The specimen sequenced was PBMCs. The source is a boy younger than 18 in good health and CMV-seronegative.

The chain employs TRBV5-1 and TRBJ2-7; possible D gene TRBD2, 6 bases. The CDR3 covers 15 residues. V was trimmed by 4 bases and J by 0 bases, leaving 14 bases between them. Germline V gene data show CDR1 as SGHRS and CDR2 as YFSETQ. The CDR3 spells CASSPLEGPSYEQYF. The CDR3, as DNA: TGCGCCAGCAGCCCCCTGGAGGGGCCCTCCTACGAGCAGTACTTC.

The chain carries TRBV20-1 and TRBJ1-1, with 8 nucleotides matching TRBD1. Germline CDR1 is DFQATT and CDR2 is SNEGSKA (reference sequence). The CDR3 is made up of 11 amino acids. Unmatched junction bases numbered 2, after V lost 6 bases and J lost 5 bases. The CDR3 bases are TGCAGTGCCCACAGGGGGACTGAAGCTTTCTTT. Amino acids: CSAHRGTEAFF.

This chain uses TRBV15 with TRBJ1-2, with D perhaps TRBD1 (5 bases). Trimming left V 0 bases short and J 9 bases short, with 17 bases between. In germline, CDR1 is LNHNV, CDR2 YYDKDF (reference sequence). The CDR3 is 15 residues long. The CDR3 DNA follows: TGTGCCACCAGCAGAGACCAGGGTGCCCTAGGAAGCTACACCTTC. It translates to CATSRDQGALGSYTF.

A few counts support this clone. The chain employs TRBV5-6 and TRBJ1-5, with 10 bases identical to TRBD1. Germline assignment: CDR1 SGHDT and CDR2 YYEEEE. V lost 4 bases, J lost 5 bases, and 3 bases stayed unmatched. The CDR3 covers 14 residues. The CDR3 is CASSTGQGDQPQHF. CDR3 nucleotide sequence: TGTGCCAGCAGCACCGGACAGGGGGATCAGCCCCAGCATTTT.

The chain employs TRBV29-1 and TRBJ2-5; 7 bases fit TRBD1. The better agreement between TRBJ2-7 and the DNA end casts doubt on the J call. CDR3 length equals 12 residues. Germline loops: CDR1 SQVTM, CDR2 ANQGSEA. DNA of the CDR3: TGCAGCGTTGAAGGCGACAGGGCCGAGCAGTACTTC. This encodes CSVEGDRAEQYF.

This clone has only one observation. Without the conserved terminal phenylalanine or tryptophan, this CDR3 likely stems from a read error. CDR3 sequence: CAWSETGGNQPQHV. CDR3 nucleotides: TGTGCCTGGAGCGAAACAGGGGGCAATCAGCCCCAGCATGTT. The chain carries TRBV30 and TRBJ1-5, with 7 bases matching TRBD1. V lost 3 bases to trimming and J lost 2 bases; unmatched junction nucleotides: 4. Germline V gene data show CDR1 as GTSNPN and CDR2 as SVGIG (reference sequence). This CDR3 has 14 amino acids.

The DNA for the CDR3 is TGTGCCAGCAGTCTTTACACTAGCGAGAGCACAGATACGCAGTATTTT. The encoded protein is CASSLYTSESTDTQYF. V is TRBV28 and J is TRBJ2-3, with 7 bases lining up with TRBD2. The CDR3 runs to 16 residues. The V segment lost 5 bases and the J segment 0 bases; nucleotides outside the gene matches: 8. The germline CDR1 and CDR2 sequences are MDHEN and SYDVKM.

This clone was counted a single time. This chain links TRBV5-1 with TRBJ1-3; 7 nucleotides align to TRBD1. Per germline, CDR1 SGHRS and CDR2 YFSETQ. The CDR3 runs 16 residues. With 0 bases clipped from V and 4 bases from J, the junction kept 7 bases outside the gene matches. This CDR3 is CASSLASTGKGNTIYF. DNA of the CDR3: TGCGCCAGCAGCTTGGCCTCGACAGGGAAAGGAAACACCATATATTTT.

This clone was found once. J is TRBJ2-3 and V is TRBV4-1; 9 bases are a match to TRBD2. The CDR3 is made up of 17 amino acids. V lost 0 bases and J lost 6; bases outside the gene matches: 10. The V gene's germline CDR1 is MGHRA and CDR2 YSYEKL. The DNA of the CDR3 is TGCGCCAGCAGCCAAGATCGAGCGGGGGGTGTGATTGATACGCAGTATTTT. Encoded protein: CASSQDRAGGVIDTQYF.

This clone was picked up one time. This chain connects TRBV11-2 to TRBJ2-1, with unresolved D. The CDR3 length is 13 residues. Trimming removed 1 base from V and 7 bases from J, with 8 bases in between. Germline CDR1 reads SGHAT; CDR2 reads FQNNGV. CDR3 bases: TGTGCCAGCAGCTTAGTGACCGGGAATGAGCAGTTCTTC. Its translation is CASSLVTGNEQFF.

J is TRBJ2-3 and V is TRBV2; TRBD2 agrees at 9 bases. The CDR3 spans 13 residues. Germline lookup yields CDR1 SNHLY and CDR2 FYNNEI. Trimming at V came to 11 bases and at J to 2 bases, leaving 5 bases not matched to a gene. As DNA, the CDR3 is TGTGCCGGCGGACTAGCGTTCACAGATACGCAGTATTTT. Its translation: CAGGLAFTDTQYF.

This clone was found a few times. This rearrangement joins TRBV6-5 to TRBJ1-1, with D perhaps matching TRBD1 (5 bases). The germline CDR1 and CDR2 sequences are MNHEY and SVGAGI. Trimming pared 8 bases from V and 1 base from J, leaving 17 bases between. The CDR3 sequence is 15 residues long. The CDR3 DNA follows: TGTGCCAGCGGGGCGCAGATAGATAGGAACACTGAAGCTTTCTTT. Its translation is CASGAQIDRNTEAFF.

The gene calls are TRBV19 and TRBJ1-6; a weak D match, TRBD1 (5 bases). This CDR3 contains 14 residues. From germline, CDR1 is LNHDA and CDR2 SQIVND (reference sequence). V gave up 4 bases and J gave up 10 bases, with 14 bases separating them. Written as DNA, the CDR3 is TGTGCCAGTAGTAGCAGGGCCGGAAGGTCACCCCTCCACTTT. Translation: CASSSRAGRSPLHF.

This rearrangement joins TRBV28 to TRBJ2-4; possibly TRBD1 for D (6 bases). The germline gives CDR1 MDHEN, CDR2 SYDVKM. Trimming took 6 bases from V and 0 from J, leaving 12 bases between them. The CDR3 is made up of 15 amino acids. The DNA of the CDR3 is TGTGCCAGCAGGGACAGTCTTCTAGCCAAAAACATTCAGTACTTC. It translates to CASRDSLLAKNIQYF.

The chain couples TRBV30 to TRBJ2-4; unclear D gene. The germline V gene encodes CDR1 GTSNPN and CDR2 SVGIG (reference sequence). The CDR3 is made up of 12 amino acids. The V end lost 2 bases, the J end lost 7 bases, and 9 bases lay between the germline ends. This chain's CDR3 is CAWSNMSNIQYF. CDR3 DNA sequence: TGTGCCTGGAGTAATATGTCGAACATTCAGTACTTC.

This chain joins TRBV6-5 and TRBJ2-7; TRBD1 matches at 10 bases. Germline-derived CDR1 and CDR2 are MNHEY and SVGAGI. Trimming at V came to 5 bases and at J to 3 bases, leaving 4 bases not matched to a gene. The CDR3 sequence is 14 residues long. DNA for the CDR3: TGTGCCAGCAGTCCGGGACAGGGGAGCTACGAGCAGTACTTC. It encodes CASSPGQGSYEQYF.

This chain links TRBV19 with TRBJ1-1; D not certain. V lost 11 bases and J lost 0, with 13 bases in between. CDR1 and CDR2 (germline): LNHDA, SQIVND (reference sequence). CDR3 size: 13 residues. CDR3 loop: CASGKVVNTEAFF. The CDR3 DNA reads as TGTGCCTCGGGAAAAGTGGTGAACACTGAAGCTTTCTTT.

The chain has TRBV7-9 and TRBJ1-1; D gene unclear. The CDR3 totals 10 residues. The V end was cut by 5 bases, the J end by 8 bases, with 6 bases between. Germline assignment: CDR1 SEHNR and CDR2 FQNEAQ (reference sequence). The DNA for the CDR3 is TGTGCCAGCAGCCGGTCAGAAGCTTTCTTT. Translated: CASSRSEAFF.

The chain combines TRBV25-1 with TRBJ1-1; the D gene is possibly TRBD1 (5 bases). The CDR3 length is 15 residues. Germline lookup yields CDR1 MGHDK and CDR2 SYGVNS. The V end was cut by 6 bases, the J end by 1 base, with 15 bases between. CDR3 bases: TGTGCCAGCAGGCCAGCGGGGCGGACGAACACTGAAGCTTTCTTT. This translates into CASRPAGRTNTEAFF. Full variable domain (outside the CDR3, taken from reference TRBV25-1 and TRBJ1-1): EADIYQTPRYLVIGTGKKITLECSQTMGHDKMYWYQQDPGMELHLIHYSYGVNSTEKGDLSSESTVSRIRTEHFPLTLESARPSHTSQYLCASRPAGRTNTEAFFGQGTRLTVV.